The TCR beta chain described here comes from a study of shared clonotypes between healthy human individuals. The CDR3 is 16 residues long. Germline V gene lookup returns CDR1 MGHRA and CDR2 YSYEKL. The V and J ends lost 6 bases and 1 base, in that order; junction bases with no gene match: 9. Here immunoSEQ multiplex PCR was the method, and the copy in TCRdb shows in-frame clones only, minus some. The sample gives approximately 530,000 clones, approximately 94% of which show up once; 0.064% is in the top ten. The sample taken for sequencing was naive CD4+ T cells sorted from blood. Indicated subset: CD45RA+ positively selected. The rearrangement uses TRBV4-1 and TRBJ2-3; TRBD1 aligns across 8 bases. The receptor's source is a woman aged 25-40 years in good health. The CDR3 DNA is TGCGCCAGCAGGCCAGCGCCGGGACAGGGCACAGATACGCAGTATTTT. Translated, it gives CASRPAPGQGTDTQYF.